The rows below give T cell receptor beta chains drawn from one sample of a study of control samples from healthy donors and cancer patients. The data were produced by immunoSEQ multiplex PCR, yet TCRdb's version contains in-frame clones alone and is incomplete. The data show about 170,000 clones, over 85% seen once. The sample comprised blood. These receptors were taken from a woman aged 55-69 years in good health. Both conserved end residues are part of each CDR3. D genes are given only for firm matches. Rows may omit the clone size; those that give it use once, few, many or a size class.

DNA,CDR3,D,V,J,size
TGTGCCAGCAGGACTGACAGGGACACTGAAGCTTTCTTT,CASRTDRDTEAFF,TRBD1,TRBV2,TRBJ1-1,.
TGTGCCAGCCTAGGTCTGAACACTGAAGCTTTCTTT,CASLGLNTEAFF,.,TRBV5-5,TRBJ1-1,.
TGTGCCAGCAGCGACCAGGGGGGAATCTACGAGCAGTACTTC,CASSDQGGIYEQYF,.,TRBV7-9,TRBJ2-7,few
TGTGCCAGCAAGAGGCGAGGGGCCGGCACTGAAGCTTTCTTT,CASKRRGAGTEAFF,.,TRBV13,TRBJ1-1,.
TGTGCCAGCAGCCAAGAATCCCTGAACTATGGCTACACCTTC,CASSQESLNYGYTF,.,TRBV14,TRBJ1-2,.
TGTGCCAGCAGCGCTAGGAGGGGGCTAAGCACAGATACGCAGTATTTT,CASSARRGLSTDTQYF,.,TRBV7-9,TRBJ2-3,once
TGTGCCAGCAGCTTAGCGCTCGGGGAAAAAAGATACGAGCAGTACTTC,CASSLALGEKRYEQYF,.,TRBV7-9,TRBJ2-7,.
TGTGCCAGTAGTAGTTGGCCTTCTCGGACTGAAGCTTTCTTT,CASSSWPSRTEAFF,.,TRBV19,TRBJ1-1,few
TGTGCCAGCACCTTGACCGGGGTTCGGGCCGGGGAGCTGTTTTTT,CASTLTGVRAGELFF,.,TRBV6-5,TRBJ2-2,.
TGTGCCAGCAGCTTAGCCCGAATGGGGACTAGGTTTGGCGAGCAGTACTTC,CASSLARMGTRFGEQYF,TRBD2,TRBV7-9,TRBJ2-7,.
TGTGCCAGCAGCTTGTCCGGTTATGGCTACACCTTC,CASSLSGYGYTF,.,TRBV5-4,TRBJ1-2,few
TGTGCCAGCAGCTTTCGAACCCCGGGGCTTATTAAAGAGACCCAGTACTTC,CASSFRTPGLIKETQYF,.,TRBV11-3,TRBJ2-5,.
TGCGCCAGCAGCCAAGATGTCGGCCCCTCTGGGGCCAACGTCCTGACTTTC,CASSQDVGPSGANVLTF,.,TRBV4-3,TRBJ2-6,.
TGTGCCAGCAGCAAAATCTGGTGGACTAATGAAAAACTGTTTTTT,CASSKIWWTNEKLFF,.,TRBV21-1,TRBJ1-4,.
TGTGCCAGCTCCGGGACAGGGGGTGCCTACGAGCAGTACTTC,CASSGTGGAYEQYF,TRBD1,TRBV25-1,TRBJ2-7,.
TGCGCCAGCAGCTTGGACCCGGGACACTCTTCCAATCAGGCCCAGCATTTT,CASSLDPGHSSNQAQHF,.,TRBV5-1,TRBJ1-5,.
TGTGCCACCAAAGGGGTGAGCAATCAGCCCCAGCATTTT,CATKGVSNQPQHF,.,TRBV19,TRBJ1-5,few
TGTGCCATCAGGTCGGGGGGGCTCAATGGCTACACCTTC,CAIRSGGLNGYTF,.,TRBV10-3,TRBJ1-2,.
TGTGCCAGCAGCTTCGAACAGCAAGAGACCCAGTACTTC,CASSFEQQETQYF,.,TRBV7-9,TRBJ2-5,.
TGTGCCAGCAGTGAATTTAGGGCGGAGACCCAGTACTTC,CASSEFRAETQYF,.,TRBV2,TRBJ2-5,.
TGTGCCTGGAGGGGGAAGTACTATGGCTACACCTTC,CAWRGKYYGYTF,.,TRBV30,TRBJ1-2,.
TGTGCCAGCAGCTCCCAGGGGCAAAACTATGGCTACACCTTC,CASSSQGQNYGYTF,.,TRBV7-2,TRBJ1-2,.
TGTGCCAGCAGCTTTCCGCGGAACTCTAACTATGGCTACACCTTC,CASSFPRNSNYGYTF,.,TRBV5-4,TRBJ1-2,.
TGTGCCAGTAGCCCAATGACAGGGGCCTATGGCTACACCTTC,CASSPMTGAYGYTF,TRBD1,TRBV19,TRBJ1-2,.
TGCGCCAGCAGCTTGGGGACTCCTTCCTACGAGCAGTACTTC,CASSLGTPSYEQYF,.,TRBV5-1,TRBJ2-7,.
TGTGCCAGTCACCCCTGGGGGCCTAATCAGCCCCAGCATTTT,CASHPWGPNQPQHF,.,TRBV19,TRBJ1-5,.
TGTGCCAGCAGCTTGGGCGGGACAGGGGTTGCTTTCTTT,CASSLGGTGVAFF,TRBD1,TRBV5-4,TRBJ1-1,.
TGTGCCAGCAGTTACTCATCCGGGACCCCGTCCTACGAGCAGTACTTC,CASSYSSGTPSYEQYF,.,TRBV6-2/TRBV6-3,TRBJ2-7,.
TGTGCCAGCAGCTTAGACAGGACCTATGGCTACACCTTC,CASSLDRTYGYTF,.,TRBV11-2,TRBJ1-2,.
TGTGCCAGTACCCTAGGACAGGGAATCACTGAAGCTTTCTTT,CASTLGQGITEAFF,TRBD1,TRBV19,TRBJ1-1,.
TGTGCCAGCAGCGCCGTTCAGGGTCGGACTGAAGCTTTCTTT,CASSAVQGRTEAFF,.,TRBV6-2/TRBV6-3,TRBJ1-1,.
TGTGCCAGCAGCGTAGGTCCTAGCGGACCCCAAGAGACCCAGTACTTC,CASSVGPSGPQETQYF,TRBD2,TRBV9,TRBJ2-5,.
TGCGCCAGCAGCTTGGGAGACGGAAACTATGGCTACACCTTC,CASSLGDGNYGYTF,.,TRBV5-1,TRBJ1-2,.
TGTGCCAGCATGGTGGGGACTGAAGCTTTCTTT,CASMVGTEAFF,.,TRBV27,TRBJ1-1,.
TGCAGTGCTCCTCGAGGGAACGAGCAGTACTTC,CSAPRGNEQYF,.,TRBV20-1,TRBJ2-7,.
TGTGCCTGGAGCCCAACCGGGGGGTCGGAGTACTTC,CAWSPTGGSEYF,TRBD2,TRBV30,TRBJ2-7,.
TGTGCCAGCAGTTTTAACAGGGGCTATGGCTACACCTTC,CASSFNRGYGYTF,TRBD1,TRBV12-3/TRBV12-4,TRBJ1-2,.
TGTGCCAGCAGCCAAGTGTCGGTGGGGGCTCGGTTCTTC,CASSQVSVGARFF,.,TRBV3-1/TRBV3-2,TRBJ2-1,.
TGTGCCAGCAGTTCAACACGACAGGGTAATCCGGGCTACACCTTC,CASSSTRQGNPGYTF,TRBD1,TRBV27,TRBJ1-2,.
TGCGCCAGCAGTTACCGGCTGGTTAGCACAGATACGCAGTATTTT,CASSYRLVSTDTQYF,.,TRBV4-1,TRBJ2-3,.
TGCAGCGTTGAAGATCAGGGTTATGGCTACACCTTC,CSVEDQGYGYTF,.,TRBV29-1,TRBJ1-2,.
TGTGCCAGCAGCGCCCGGGGCGGGACAGGGCCCACTGAAGCTTTCTTT,CASSARGGTGPTEAFF,TRBD1,TRBV9,TRBJ1-1,.
TGTGCCAGCAGTGGCGGGGCTGCGATAGATAGCAATCAGCCCCAGCATTTT,CASSGGAAIDSNQPQHF,.,TRBV2,TRBJ1-5,.
TGTGCCAGCTCACCGATGGGACAGGGGGTTTACGAGCAGTACTTC,CASSPMGQGVYEQYF,TRBD1,TRBV18,TRBJ2-7,.
TGTGCCATGCGTGGTACTAGCGGGGACTACGAGCAGTACTTC,CAMRGTSGDYEQYF,TRBD2,TRBV10-3,TRBJ2-7,.
TGTGCCAGCAGTGTGGGACGCTCCCCTGGAAACACCATATATTTT,CASSVGRSPGNTIYF,.,TRBV2,TRBJ1-3,.
TGTGCCAGCAGCTTAGACTTTAGCGGGGGGGCCTGCAATGAGCAGTTCTTC,CASSLDFSGGACNEQFF,TRBD2,TRBV7-4,TRBJ2-1,.
TGTGCCAGCACCTTCGAAAAGGGGACAGACGGCTACACCTTC,CASTFEKGTDGYTF,TRBD1,TRBV5-6,TRBJ1-2,.
TGTGCCAGCAGCGTCCCAGGGTCTGAGCAGTTCTTC,CASSVPGSEQFF,.,TRBV9,TRBJ2-1,.
TGCGCCAGCAGCTTGGCCGAGACTGAAGCTTTCTTT,CASSLAETEAFF,.,TRBV5-1,TRBJ1-1,once
TGTGCCAGCAGTACTAACGCCGGGACAGGGGTAGAGCAGTACTTC,CASSTNAGTGVEQYF,TRBD1,TRBV6-1,TRBJ2-7,.